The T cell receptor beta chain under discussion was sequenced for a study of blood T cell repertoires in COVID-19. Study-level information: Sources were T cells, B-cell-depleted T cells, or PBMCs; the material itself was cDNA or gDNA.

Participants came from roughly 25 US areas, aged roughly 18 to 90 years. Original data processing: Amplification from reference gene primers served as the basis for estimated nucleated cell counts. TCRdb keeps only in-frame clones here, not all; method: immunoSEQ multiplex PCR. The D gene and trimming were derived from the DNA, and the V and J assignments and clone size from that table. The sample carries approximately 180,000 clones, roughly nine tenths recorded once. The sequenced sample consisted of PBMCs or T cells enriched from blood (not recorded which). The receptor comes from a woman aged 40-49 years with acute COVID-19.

The CDR3 protein is CASSWGQIGELFF. DNA of the CDR3: TGTGCCAGCAGTTGGGGACAGATCGGGGAGCTGTTTTTT. The rearrangement joins TRBV12-3 or TRBV12-4 to TRBJ2-2, with 7 bases identical to TRBD1. The CDR3 sequence is 13 residues long. V shed 4 bases, J shed 7 bases, and the junction held 3 bases outside the gene matches.